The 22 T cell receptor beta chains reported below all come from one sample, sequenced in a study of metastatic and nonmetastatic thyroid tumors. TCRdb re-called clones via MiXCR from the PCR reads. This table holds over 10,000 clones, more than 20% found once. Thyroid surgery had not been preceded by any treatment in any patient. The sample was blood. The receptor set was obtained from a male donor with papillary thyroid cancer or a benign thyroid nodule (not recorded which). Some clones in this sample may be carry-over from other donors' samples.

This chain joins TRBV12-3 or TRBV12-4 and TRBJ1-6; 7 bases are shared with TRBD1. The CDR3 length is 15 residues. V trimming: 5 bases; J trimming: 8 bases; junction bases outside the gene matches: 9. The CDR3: CASSPRTGPYSPLHF. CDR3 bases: TGTGCCAGCAGTCCTCGGACAGGCCCCTATTCACCCCTCCACTTT.

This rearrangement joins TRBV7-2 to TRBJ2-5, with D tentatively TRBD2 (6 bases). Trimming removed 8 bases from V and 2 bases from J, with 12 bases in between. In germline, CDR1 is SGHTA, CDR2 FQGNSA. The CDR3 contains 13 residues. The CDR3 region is CASSGSPQETQYF. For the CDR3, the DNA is TGTGCCAGCTCCGGGAGCCCACAAGAGACCCAGTACTTC.

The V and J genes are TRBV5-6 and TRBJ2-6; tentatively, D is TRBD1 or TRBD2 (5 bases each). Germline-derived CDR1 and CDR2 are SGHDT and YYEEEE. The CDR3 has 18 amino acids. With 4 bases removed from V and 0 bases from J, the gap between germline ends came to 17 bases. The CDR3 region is CASSGAGTDLSGANVLTF. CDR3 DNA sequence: TGTGCCAGCAGCGGAGCCGGGACGGACCTCTCTGGGGCCAACGTCCTGACTTTC.

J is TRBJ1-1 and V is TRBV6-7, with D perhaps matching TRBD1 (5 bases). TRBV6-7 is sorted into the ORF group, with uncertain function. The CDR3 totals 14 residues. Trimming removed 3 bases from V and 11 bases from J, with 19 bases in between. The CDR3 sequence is CASSYSPGLSIAFF. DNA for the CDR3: TGTGCCAGCAGTTATTCCCCGGGACTTTCTATCGCTTTCTTT.

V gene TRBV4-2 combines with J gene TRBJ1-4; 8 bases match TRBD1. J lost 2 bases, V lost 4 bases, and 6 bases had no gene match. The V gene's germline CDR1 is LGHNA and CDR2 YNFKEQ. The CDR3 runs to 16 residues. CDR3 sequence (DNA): TGTGCCAGCAGCCGCACCACAGGGGGGACTAATGAAAAACTGTTTTTT. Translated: CASSRTTGGTNEKLFF.

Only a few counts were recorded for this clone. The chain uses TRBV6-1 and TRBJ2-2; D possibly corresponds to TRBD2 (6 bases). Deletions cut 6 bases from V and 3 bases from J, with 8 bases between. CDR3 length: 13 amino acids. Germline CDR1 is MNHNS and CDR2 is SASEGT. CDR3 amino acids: CASSRGYTGELFF. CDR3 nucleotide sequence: TGTGCCAGCAGCCGGGGGTACACCGGGGAGCTGTTTTTT.

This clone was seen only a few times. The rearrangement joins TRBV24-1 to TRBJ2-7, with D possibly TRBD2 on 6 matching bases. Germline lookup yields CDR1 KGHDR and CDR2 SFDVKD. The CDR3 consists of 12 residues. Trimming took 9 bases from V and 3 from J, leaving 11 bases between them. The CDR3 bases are TGTGCCACCGGGGACGGGAGCTACGAGCAGTACTTC. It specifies CATGDGSYEQYF.

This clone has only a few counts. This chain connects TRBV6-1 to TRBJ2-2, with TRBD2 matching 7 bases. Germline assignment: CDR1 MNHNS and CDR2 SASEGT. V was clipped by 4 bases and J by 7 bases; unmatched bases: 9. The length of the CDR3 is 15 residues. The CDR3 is CASSGLADRNGELFF. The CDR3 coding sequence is TGTGCCAGCAGTGGACTAGCAGACCGGAACGGGGAGCTGTTTTTT.

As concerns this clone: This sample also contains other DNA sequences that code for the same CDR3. The CDR3 sequence: CASSSRLAGGTDTQYF. The CDR3 coding sequence is TGTGCCAGCAGTTCCCGACTAGCCGGGGGCACAGATACGCAGTATTTT. The rearrangement links TRBV27 to TRBJ2-3, with TRBD2 matching over 7 bases. Trimming at V came to 4 bases and at J to 1 base, leaving 8 bases not matched to a gene. CDR3 length equals 16 residues. CDR1 is MNHEY, CDR2 SMNVEV, per germline (reference sequence).

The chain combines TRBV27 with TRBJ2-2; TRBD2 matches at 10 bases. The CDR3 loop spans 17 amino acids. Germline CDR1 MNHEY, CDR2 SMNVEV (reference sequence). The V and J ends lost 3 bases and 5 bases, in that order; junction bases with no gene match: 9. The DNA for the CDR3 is TGTGCCAGCAGTTTTAGGGGCCTAGCGGGAGCAACCGGGGAGCTGTTTTTT. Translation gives CASSFRGLAGATGELFF.

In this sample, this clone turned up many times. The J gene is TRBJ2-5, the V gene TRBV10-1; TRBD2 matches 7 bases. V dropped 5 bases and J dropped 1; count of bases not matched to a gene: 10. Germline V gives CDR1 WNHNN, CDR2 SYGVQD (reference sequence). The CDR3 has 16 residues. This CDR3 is CASSPTSLAGQETQYF. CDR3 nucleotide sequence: TGCGCCAGCAGTCCTACCTCGTTAGCGGGCCAAGAGACCCAGTACTTC.

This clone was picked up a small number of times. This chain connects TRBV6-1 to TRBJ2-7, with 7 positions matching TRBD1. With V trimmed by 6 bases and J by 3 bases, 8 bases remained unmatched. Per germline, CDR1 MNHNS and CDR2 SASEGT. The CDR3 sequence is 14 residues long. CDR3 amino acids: CASRTGQKSYEQYF. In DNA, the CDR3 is TGTGCCAGCAGAACGGGACAGAAAAGCTACGAGCAGTACTTC.

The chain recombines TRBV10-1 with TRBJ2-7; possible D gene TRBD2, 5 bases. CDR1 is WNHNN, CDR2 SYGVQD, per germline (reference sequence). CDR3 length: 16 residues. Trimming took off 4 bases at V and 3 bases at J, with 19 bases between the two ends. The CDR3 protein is CASSAHDGELGYEQYF. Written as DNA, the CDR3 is TGCGCCAGCAGTGCCCATGACGGGGAGTTGGGCTACGAGCAGTACTTC.

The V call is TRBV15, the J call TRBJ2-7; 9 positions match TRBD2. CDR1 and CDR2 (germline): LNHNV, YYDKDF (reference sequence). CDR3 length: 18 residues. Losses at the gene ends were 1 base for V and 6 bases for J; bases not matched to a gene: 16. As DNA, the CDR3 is TGTGCCACCAGCAGAGCCCCGCTAGCGGGATCTTTTTTTGGCGAGCAGTACTTC. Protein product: CATSRAPLAGSFFGEQYF.

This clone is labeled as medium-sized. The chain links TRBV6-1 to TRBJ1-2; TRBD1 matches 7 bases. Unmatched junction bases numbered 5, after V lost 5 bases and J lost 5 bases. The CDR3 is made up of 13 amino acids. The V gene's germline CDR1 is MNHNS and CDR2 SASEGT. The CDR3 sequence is CASSSPGGYGYTF. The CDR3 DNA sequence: TGTGCCAGCAGTTCACCAGGGGGGTATGGCTACACCTTC.

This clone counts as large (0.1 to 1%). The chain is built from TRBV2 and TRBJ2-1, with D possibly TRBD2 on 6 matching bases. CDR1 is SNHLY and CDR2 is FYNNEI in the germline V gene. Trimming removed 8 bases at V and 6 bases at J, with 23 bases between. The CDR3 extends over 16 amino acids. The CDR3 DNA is TGTGCCAGCGTCGGTAGGGAAGATCGAGCGGGCAATGAGCAGTTCTTC. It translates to CASVGREDRAGNEQFF.

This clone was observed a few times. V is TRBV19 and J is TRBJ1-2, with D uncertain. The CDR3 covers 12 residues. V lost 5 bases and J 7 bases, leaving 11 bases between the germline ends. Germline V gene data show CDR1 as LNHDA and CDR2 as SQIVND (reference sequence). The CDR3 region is CASSFTTSGYTF. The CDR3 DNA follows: TGTGCCAGTAGTTTCACTACAAGTGGCTACACCTTC. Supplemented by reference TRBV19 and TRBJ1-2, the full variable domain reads DGGITQSPKYLFRKEGQNVTLSCEQNLNHDAMYWYRQDPGQGLRLIYYSQIVNDFQKGDIAEGYSVSREKKESFPLTVTSAQKNPTAFYLCASSFTTSGYTFGSGTRLTVV.

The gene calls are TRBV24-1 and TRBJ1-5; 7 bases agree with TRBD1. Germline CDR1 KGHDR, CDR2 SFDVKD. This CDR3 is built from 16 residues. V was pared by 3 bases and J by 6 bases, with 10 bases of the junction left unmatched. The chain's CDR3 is CATSDSIDRVPQPQHF. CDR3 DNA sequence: TGTGCCACCAGTGATAGTATAGACAGGGTCCCTCAGCCCCAGCATTTT.

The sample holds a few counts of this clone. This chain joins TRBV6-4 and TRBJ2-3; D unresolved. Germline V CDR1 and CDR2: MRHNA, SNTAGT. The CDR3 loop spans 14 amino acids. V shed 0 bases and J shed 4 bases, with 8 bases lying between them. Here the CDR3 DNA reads TGTGCCAGCAGTGACTCGAAGAATCCAGATACGCAGTATTTT. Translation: CASSDSKNPDTQYF.

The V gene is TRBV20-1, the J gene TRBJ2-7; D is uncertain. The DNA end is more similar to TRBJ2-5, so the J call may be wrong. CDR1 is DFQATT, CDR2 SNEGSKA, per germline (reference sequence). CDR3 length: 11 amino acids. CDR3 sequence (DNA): TGCAGTGCTAGAGGCCAAGAGACCCAGTACTTC. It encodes CSARGQETQYF.

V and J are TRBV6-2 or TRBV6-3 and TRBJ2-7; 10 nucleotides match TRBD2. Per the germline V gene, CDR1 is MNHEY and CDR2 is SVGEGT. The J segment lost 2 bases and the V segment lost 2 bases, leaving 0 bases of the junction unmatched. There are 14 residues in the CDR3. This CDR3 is CASSYGTSAYEQYF. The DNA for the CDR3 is TGTGCCAGCAGTTACGGGACTAGCGCCTACGAGCAGTACTTC.

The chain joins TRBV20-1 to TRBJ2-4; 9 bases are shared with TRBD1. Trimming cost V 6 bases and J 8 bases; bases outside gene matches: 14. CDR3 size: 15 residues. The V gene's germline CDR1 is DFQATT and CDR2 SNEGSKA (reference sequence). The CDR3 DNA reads TGCAGTGCGCGGGGACAGGGTGGTCGTTTTGACATTCAGTACTTC. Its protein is CSARGQGGRFDIQYF.